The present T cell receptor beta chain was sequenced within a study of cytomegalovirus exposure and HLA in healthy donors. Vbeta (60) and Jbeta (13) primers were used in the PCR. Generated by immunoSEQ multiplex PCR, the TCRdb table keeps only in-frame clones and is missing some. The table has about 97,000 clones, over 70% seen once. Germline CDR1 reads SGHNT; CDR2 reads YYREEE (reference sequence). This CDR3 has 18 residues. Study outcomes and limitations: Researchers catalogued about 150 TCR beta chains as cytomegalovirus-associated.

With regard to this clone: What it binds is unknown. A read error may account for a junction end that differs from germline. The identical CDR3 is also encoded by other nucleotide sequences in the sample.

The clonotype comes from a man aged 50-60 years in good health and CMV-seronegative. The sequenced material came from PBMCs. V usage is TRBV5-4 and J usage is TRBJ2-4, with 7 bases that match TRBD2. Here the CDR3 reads CASSLGGLGILAKNIQYF. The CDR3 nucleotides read TGTGCCAGTAGCTTGGGAGGGTTGGGGATACTAGCCAAAAACATTCAGTACTTC.